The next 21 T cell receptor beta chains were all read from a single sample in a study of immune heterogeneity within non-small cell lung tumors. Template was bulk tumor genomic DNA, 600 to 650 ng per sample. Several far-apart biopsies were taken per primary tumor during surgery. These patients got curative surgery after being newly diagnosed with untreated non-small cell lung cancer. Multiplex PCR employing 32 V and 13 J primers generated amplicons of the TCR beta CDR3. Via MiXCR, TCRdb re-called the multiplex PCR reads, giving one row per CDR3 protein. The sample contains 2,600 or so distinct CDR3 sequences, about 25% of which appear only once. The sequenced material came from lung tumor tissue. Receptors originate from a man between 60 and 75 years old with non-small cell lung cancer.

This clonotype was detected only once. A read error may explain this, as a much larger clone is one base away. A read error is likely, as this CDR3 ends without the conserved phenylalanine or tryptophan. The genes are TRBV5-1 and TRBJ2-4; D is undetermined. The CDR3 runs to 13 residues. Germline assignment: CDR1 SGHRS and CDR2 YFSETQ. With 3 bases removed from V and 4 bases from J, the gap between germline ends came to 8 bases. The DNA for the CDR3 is TGCGCCAGCAGCTGGGGTGATAAAAACATTCAGTACTTG. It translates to CASSWGDKNIQYL.

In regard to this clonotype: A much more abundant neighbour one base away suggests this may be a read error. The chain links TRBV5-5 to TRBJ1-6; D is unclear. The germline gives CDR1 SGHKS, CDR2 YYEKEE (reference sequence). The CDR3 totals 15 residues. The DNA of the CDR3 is TGTGCCAGCAGCTTGGTGGAGGGTCGATATTCACACCTCCACTTT. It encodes CASSLVEGRYSHLHF.

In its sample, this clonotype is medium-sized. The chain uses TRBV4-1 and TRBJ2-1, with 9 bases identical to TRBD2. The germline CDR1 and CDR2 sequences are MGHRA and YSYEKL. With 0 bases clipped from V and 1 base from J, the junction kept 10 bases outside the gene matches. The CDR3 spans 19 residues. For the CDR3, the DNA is TGCGCCAGCAGCCAAGATCGAGGCGGGAGGGCCACGTCCTACAATGAGCAGTTCTTC. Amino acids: CASSQDRGGRATSYNEQFF.

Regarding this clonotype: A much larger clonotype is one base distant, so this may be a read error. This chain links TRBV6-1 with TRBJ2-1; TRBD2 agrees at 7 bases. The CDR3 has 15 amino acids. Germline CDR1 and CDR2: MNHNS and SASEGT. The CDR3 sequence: CASSLGGGSEYEKFF. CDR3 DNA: TGTGCCAGCAGCCTCGGCGGCGGGAGTGAGTATGAGAAGTTCTTC.

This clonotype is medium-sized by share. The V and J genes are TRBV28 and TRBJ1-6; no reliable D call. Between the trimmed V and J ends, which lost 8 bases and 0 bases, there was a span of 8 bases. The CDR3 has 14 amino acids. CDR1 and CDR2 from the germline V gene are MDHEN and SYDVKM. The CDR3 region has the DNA TGTGCCAGCGTTGAAAGCTCCTATAATTCACCCCTCCACTTT. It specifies CASVESSYNSPLHF.

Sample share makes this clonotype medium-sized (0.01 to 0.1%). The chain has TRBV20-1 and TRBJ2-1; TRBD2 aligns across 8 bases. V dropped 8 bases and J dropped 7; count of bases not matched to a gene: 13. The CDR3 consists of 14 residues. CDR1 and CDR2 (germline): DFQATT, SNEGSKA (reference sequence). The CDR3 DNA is TGCAGTAAGAGGGGATTAGCGGGATCTAATGAGCAGTTCTTC. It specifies CSKRGLAGSNEQFF.

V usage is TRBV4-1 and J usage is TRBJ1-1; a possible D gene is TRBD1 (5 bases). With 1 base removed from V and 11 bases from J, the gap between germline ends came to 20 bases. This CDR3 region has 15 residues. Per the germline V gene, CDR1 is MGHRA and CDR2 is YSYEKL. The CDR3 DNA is TGCGCCAGCAGCCAAGGGGGCCCAGCGAACACTGTTGCTTTCTTT. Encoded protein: CASSQGGPANTVAFF.

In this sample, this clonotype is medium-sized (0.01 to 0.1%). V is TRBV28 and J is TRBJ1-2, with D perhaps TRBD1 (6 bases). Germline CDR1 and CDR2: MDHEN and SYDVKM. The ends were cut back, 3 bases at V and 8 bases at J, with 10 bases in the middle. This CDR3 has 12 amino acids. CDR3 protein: CASSFKTGGYTF. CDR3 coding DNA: TGTGCCAGCAGTTTCAAAACAGGGGGCTACACCTTC.

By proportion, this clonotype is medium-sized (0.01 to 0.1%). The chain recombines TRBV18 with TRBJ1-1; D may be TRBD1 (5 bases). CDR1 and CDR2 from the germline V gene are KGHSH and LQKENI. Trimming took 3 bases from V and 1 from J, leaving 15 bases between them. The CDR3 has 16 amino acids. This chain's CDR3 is CASSPIQGPANTEAFF. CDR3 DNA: TGTGCCAGCTCACCTATTCAGGGTCCGGCGAACACTGAAGCTTTCTTT.

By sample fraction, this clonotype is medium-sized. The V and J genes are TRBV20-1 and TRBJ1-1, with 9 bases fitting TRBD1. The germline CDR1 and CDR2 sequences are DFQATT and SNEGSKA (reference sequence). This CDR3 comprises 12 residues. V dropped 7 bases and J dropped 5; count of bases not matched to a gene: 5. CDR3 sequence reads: CSGGQGGTEAFF. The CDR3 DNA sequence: TGCAGTGGGGGACAGGGTGGGACTGAAGCTTTCTTT.

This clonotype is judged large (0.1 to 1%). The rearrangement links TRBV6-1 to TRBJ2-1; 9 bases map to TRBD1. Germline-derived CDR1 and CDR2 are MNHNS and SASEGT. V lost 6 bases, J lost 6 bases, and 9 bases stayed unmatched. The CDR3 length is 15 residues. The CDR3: CASSLGQGQGNEQFF. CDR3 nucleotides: TGTGCCAGCAGCCTTGGACAGGGGCAGGGCAATGAGCAGTTCTTC.

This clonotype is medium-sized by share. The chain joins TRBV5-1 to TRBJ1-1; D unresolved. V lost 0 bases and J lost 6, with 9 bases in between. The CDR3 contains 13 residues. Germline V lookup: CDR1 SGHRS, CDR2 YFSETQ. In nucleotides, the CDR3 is TGCGCCAGCAGCTTGGGGTACGAGGCTGAAGCTTTCTTT. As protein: CASSLGYEAEAFF. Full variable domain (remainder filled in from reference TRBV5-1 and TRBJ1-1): KAGVTQTPRYLIKTRGQQVTLSCSPISGHRSVSWYQQTPGQGLQFLFEYFSETQRNKGNFPGRFSGRQFSNSRSEMNVSTLELGDSALYLCASSLGYEAEAFFGQGTRLTVV.

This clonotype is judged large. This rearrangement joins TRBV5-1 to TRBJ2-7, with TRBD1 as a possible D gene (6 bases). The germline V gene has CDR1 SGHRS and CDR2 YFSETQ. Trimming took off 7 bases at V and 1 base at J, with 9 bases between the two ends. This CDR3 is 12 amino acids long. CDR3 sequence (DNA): TGCGCCAGCGGGACAACATCCTACGAGCAGTACTTC. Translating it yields CASGTTSYEQYF.

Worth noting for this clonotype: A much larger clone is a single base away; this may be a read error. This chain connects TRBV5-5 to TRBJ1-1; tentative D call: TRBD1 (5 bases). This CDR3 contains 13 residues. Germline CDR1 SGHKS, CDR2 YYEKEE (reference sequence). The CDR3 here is CASRAWGNTEALF. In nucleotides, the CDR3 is TGTGCCAGCAGAGCCTGGGGGAACACTGAAGCTTTATTT.

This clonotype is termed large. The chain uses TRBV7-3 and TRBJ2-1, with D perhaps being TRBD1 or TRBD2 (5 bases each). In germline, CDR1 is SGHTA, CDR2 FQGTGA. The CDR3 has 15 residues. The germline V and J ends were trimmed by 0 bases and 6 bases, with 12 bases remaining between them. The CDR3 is CASSLTRGFGNEQFF. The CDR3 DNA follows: TGTGCCAGCAGCTTAACGAGGGGATTTGGCAATGAGCAGTTCTTC.

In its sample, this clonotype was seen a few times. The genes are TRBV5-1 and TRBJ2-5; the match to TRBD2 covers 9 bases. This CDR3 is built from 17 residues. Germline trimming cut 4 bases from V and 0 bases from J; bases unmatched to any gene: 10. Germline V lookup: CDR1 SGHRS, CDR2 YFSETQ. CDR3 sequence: CASSISTTSGYQETQYF. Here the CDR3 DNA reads TGCGCCAGCAGCATCAGCACGACTAGCGGATACCAAGAGACCCAGTACTTC.

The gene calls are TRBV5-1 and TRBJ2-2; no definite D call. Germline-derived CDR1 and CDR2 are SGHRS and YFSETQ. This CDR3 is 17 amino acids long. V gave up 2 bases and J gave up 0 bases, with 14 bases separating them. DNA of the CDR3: TGCGCCAGCAGCTTTGCCTTAGGGTTCACGAACACCGGGGAGCTGTTTTTT. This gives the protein CASSFALGFTNTGELFF.

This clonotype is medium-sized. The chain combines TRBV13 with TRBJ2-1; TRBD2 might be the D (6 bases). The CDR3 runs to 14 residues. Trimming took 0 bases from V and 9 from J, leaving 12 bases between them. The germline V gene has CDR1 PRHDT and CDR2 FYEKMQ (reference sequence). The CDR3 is CASSLGGARGEQFF. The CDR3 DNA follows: TGTGCCAGCAGCTTAGGTGGGGCGCGGGGTGAGCAGTTCTTC.

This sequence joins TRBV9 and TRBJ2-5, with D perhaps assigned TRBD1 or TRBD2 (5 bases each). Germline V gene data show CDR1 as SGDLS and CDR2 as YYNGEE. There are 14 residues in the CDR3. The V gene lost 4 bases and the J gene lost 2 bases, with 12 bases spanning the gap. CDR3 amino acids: CASSKGRSQETQYF. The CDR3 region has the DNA TGTGCCAGCAGCAAGGGACGGTCACAAGAGACCCAGTACTTC.

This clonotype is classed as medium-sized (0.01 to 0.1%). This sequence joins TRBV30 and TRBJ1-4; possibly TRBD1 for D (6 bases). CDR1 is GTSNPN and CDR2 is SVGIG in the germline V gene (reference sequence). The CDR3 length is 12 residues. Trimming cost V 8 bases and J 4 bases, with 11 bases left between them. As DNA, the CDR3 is TGTGCCGGGGACACCTTTAATGAAAAACTGTTTTTT. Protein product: CAGDTFNEKLFF.

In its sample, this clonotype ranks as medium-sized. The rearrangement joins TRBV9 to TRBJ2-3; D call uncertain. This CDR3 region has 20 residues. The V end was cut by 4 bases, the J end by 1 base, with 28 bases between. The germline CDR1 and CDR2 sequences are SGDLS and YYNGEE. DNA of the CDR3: TGTGCCAGCAGCCTTAGTGGGTGGAGACCTTACTACCTTGGCACAGATACGCAGTATTTT. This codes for CASSLSGWRPYYLGTDTQYF. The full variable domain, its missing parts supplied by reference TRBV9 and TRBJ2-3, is DSGVTQTPKHLITATGQRVTLRCSPRSGDLSVYWYQQSLDQGLQFLIQYYNGEERAKGNILERFSAQQFPDLHSELNLSSLELGDSALYFCASSLSGWRPYYLGTDTQYFGPGTRLTVL.